Listed below are T cell receptor beta chains from one sample, sequenced in a study of T cells in Graves' hyperthyroidism and ophthalmopathy. TCRdb fed the multiplex PCR reads into MiXCR, producing one record per CDR3 protein. This sample has around 610,000 distinct CDR3 sequences, with about 15% found just once. The sample consisted of blood. The receptors derive from a woman aged 40 to 50 with Graves' ophthalmopathy. The CDR3 runs from the conserved cysteine through the conserved F or W. Clone sizes are given selectively: once, few, many, or a class where the clone is expanded.

>TRBV30|many
CAWSVWTGNEQYF
>TRBV19|-
CASSIGGPPGPPNQPQHF
>TRBV6-2/TRBV6-3|many
CASTDGGVYSYEQYF
>TRBV5-1|many
CASSLGNSGSHSYEQYF
>TRBV6-2/TRBV6-3|many
CASSYDPHRGNAGELFF
>TRBV12-3/TRBV12-4|many
CASSTRLAGVETQYF
>TRBV11-2|-
CASSPPGGQDIYGYTF
>TRBV20-1|few
CSATRLAGNTGELFF
>TRBV18|few
CASSPNDSPEAFF
>TRBV6-1|-
CASSEGRPAAIAFF
>TRBV6-5|few
CASEGESNQPQHF
>TRBV20-1|few
CSARDGGISQPQHF
>TRBV20-1|few
CSARGGYGGYTF
>TRBV7-8|many
CASSLDLAGQYF
>TRBV20-1|many
CSATTGLETQYF
>TRBV7-2|many
CASSLAAGGRARLEQYF
>TRBV2|many
CASRKEGYNQPQHF
>TRBV6-2/TRBV6-3|many
CASSSRTLTGETQYF
>TRBV12-3/TRBV12-4|-
CASSLGGRGEQFF
>TRBV12-3/TRBV12-4|many
CASSSLGTDPEAFF
>TRBV6-1|once
CASGQGRDYTF
>TRBV20-1|many
CSARGSRAIDEQFF
>TRBV7-3|many
CASSLTPGENYGYTF
>TRBV7-2|many
CASSRPGTGRGYTF
>TRBV6-2/TRBV6-3|many
CASTADRADYGYTF
>TRBV6-1|many
CASSERGWRGETQYF
>TRBV9|-
CASSLRLAGVYGANVLTF
>TRBV9|many
CASSPSSGYSYEQYF
>TRBV20-1|few
CSARLAHSVGEQYF
>TRBV12-3/TRBV12-4|many
CASSLQVPSEAFF
>TRBV27|many
CASTLSYEQYF
>TRBV20-1|many
CSAPGMGSAGYEQYF
>TRBV2|-
CASAKAGDEQYF
>TRBV6-2/TRBV6-3|many
CASCPMDPNSYEQYF
>TRBV5-1|-
CASSLGHGQETQYF
>TRBV4-3|-
CASSQVRDSGNTIYF
>TRBV30|-
CAWTGARAEAFF
>TRBV28|many
CASSLTVWTEAFF
>TRBV28|-
CASRNLGNEQYF
>TRBV19|many
CASKEFASSGHRRQPQHF
>TRBV19|-
CASSIFGQGGWNTEAFF
>TRBV19|few
CASGTGDMHGELFF
>TRBV6-1|-
CASPGTARYQETQYF
>TRBV12-3/TRBV12-4|many
CASSAGTAVYEQYF
>TRBV12-3/TRBV12-4|many
CASSSRTSGTQETQYF
>TRBV19|-
CASSVISASGKETQYF
>TRBV6-5|many
CASSYSPSGYEQYF
>TRBV11-2|many
CASSLVPGPSYEQYF
>TRBV11-2|-
CASSLMDIPGGYTF
>TRBV5-1|many
CASSFAGRENTEAFF
>TRBV5-6|few
CASSPGQGWYGYTF
>TRBV6-2/TRBV6-3|many
CASSYPSGGNYGYTF
>TRBV28|many
CASSFPTSGRGEQYF
>TRBV20-1|many
CSARPTSRQETQYF